This TCR beta chain is drawn from a study of STAT3 mutations in large granular lymphocyte leukemia. Study-wide results and limits: In some patients, a small highly pathogenic clone possibly went undetected. Every T-LGLL patient had at least one immunodominant TCRbeta clonotype.

Method: immunoSEQ multiplex PCR; TCRdb's copy keeps in-frame clones and lacks some. The repertoire includes about 42,000 clones, 80% to 85% of them detected once, and roughly 0.42% sits in the top ten. The germline CDR1 and CDR2 sequences are MNHEY and SMNVEV (reference sequence). The V end was cut by 5 bases, the J end by 4 bases, with 11 bases between. CDR3 length equals 13 residues. In regard to this clone: As yet, its antigen is unknown.

Input material: PBMCs. V and J are TRBV27 and TRBJ1-1, with a tentative D call TRBD1 (5 bases). The TCR comes from a human donor with T large granular lymphocyte leukemia. Some clones in this sample may be carry-over from other donors' samples. Written as DNA, the CDR3 is TGTGCCAGCAGTACCCAGGGAGCCACTGAAGCTTTCTTT. Encoded protein: CASSTQGATEAFF.